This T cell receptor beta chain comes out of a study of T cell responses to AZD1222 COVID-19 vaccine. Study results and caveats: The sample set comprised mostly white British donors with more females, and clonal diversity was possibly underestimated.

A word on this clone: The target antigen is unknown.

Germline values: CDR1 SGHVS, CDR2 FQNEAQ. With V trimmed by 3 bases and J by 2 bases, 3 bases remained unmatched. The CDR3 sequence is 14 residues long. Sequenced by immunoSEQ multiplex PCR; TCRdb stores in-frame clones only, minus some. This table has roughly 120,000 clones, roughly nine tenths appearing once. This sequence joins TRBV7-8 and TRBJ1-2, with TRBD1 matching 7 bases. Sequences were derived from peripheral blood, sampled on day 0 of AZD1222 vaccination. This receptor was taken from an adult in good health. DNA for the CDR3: TGTGCCAGCAGCTTTGACAGGGAGAACTATGGCTACACCTTC. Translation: CASSFDRENYGYTF.